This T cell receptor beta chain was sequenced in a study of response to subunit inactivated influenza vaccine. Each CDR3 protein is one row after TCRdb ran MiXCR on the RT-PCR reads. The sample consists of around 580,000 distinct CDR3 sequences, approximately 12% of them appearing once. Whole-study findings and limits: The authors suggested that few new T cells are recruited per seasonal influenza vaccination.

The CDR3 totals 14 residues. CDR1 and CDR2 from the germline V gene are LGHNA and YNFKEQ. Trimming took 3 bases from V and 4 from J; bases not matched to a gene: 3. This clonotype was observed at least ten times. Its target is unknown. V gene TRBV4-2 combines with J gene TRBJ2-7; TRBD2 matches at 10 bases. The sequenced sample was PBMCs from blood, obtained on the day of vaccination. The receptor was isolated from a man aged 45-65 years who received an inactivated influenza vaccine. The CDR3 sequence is CASSQRTSGYEQYF. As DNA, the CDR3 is TGTGCCAGCAGCCAGAGGACTAGCGGTTACGAGCAGTACTTC.